Described below is a single T cell receptor (beta chain) sequence and its context. Data came from immunoSEQ multiplex PCR; TCRdb stores just in-frame clones and leaves some out. The sample holds some 140,000 clones, around 84% seen once. Trimming took off 1 base at V and 6 bases at J, with 6 bases between the two ends. The germline CDR1 and CDR2 sequences are LNHDA and SQIVND (reference sequence). The CDR3 totals 12 residues. This specimen comes from a study of cytomegalovirus exposure and HLA in healthy donors. Study information: A subsequent analysis stated that the 120 or so validation repertoires were run on the same platform as the 650 to 850 first-cohort repertoires.

The rearrangement joins TRBV19 to TRBJ1-1; no reliable D call. Sequencing was carried out using PBMCs. The receptor was derived from a human donor in good health. In nucleotides, the CDR3 is TGTGCCAGTAGTATAGCTCGGTCTGAAGCTTTCTTT. Amino acid sequence: CASSIARSEAFF.